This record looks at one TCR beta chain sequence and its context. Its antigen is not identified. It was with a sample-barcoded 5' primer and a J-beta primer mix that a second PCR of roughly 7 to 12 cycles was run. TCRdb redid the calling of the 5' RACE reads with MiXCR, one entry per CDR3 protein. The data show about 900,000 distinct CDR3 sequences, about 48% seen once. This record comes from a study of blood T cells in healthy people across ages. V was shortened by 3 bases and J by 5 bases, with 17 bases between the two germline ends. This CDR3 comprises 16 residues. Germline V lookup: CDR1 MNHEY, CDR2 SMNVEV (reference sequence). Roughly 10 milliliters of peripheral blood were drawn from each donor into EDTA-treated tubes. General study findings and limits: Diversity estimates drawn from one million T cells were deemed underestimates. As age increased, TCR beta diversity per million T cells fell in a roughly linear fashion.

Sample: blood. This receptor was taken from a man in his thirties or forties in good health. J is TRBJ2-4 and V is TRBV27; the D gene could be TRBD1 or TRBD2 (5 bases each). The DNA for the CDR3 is TGTGCCAGCAGTTTGAGTACCGGGACGGCCCAAAACATTCAGTACTTC. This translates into CASSLSTGTAQNIQYF.